The entry that follows covers one T cell receptor beta chain sequence. This clone's antigen is unknown. No base-level quality is on record; no much larger clone is a single base apart. This entry belongs to a study of lymphopenia after photon versus proton radiotherapy (dated 2019 in TCRdb). In terms of the full investigation: In patients with gastrointestinal tumors who developed high-grade lymphopenia, the study compared the immunological effects of photon radiation therapy with those of proton radiation therapy. The roughly 18 patients in the cohort had gastrointestinal tumors, were treated with either photon or proton therapy, and subsequently developed lymphopenia. The study was designed to characterize how the impact on the immune system differs between the two radiation modalities.

The library was prepared using the immunoSEQ multiplex PCR assay. T cell repertoires were profiled by deep sequencing of rearranged TCR beta loci, alongside multiparametric flow cytometry. TCRdb carries this immuneACCESS record with in-frame sequences only. Its versions omit some clonotypes, under half of them owing to an unresolved V gene in the studies checked, with the rest unexplained. The sample records roughly 30,000 clones, approximately 87% of which are singletons. The ten most abundant clones make up 5.5% to 7.5% of the sample. V lost 2 bases and J lost 3 bases; the stretch between them is 7 bases long. The CDR3 runs 13 amino acids, cysteine and phenylalanine included. Only the CDR3 region is kept as DNA, spanning 39 bases read in frame from base 1. For CDR1 and CDR2, the germline V gene (reference sequence) lists WNHNN and SYGVQD. Overall results and qualifications from the work: After the lymphocyte count nadir, photon-treated repertoires showed oligoclonal expansion, especially of CD8+ Temra cells, which drove the drop in diversity. During treatment, patients who received proton therapy stayed relatively stable, whereas patients who received photon therapy lost naive T cells and TCR diversity and gained effector/memory populations. The survival association was assessed only in patients who died, and the authors presented better survival with proton therapy as a possibility rather than a demonstrated result. Across the cohort, a larger post-nadir drop in TCR diversity was inversely correlated with overall survival time among patients who died.

The source of this sequence is a woman between 50 and 59 years old with pancreatic cancer. Sequenced material: peripheral blood, taken from a patient treated with photon-based radiotherapy. Here the chain combines TRBV10-1 and TRBJ1-2; the D gene is not confidently resolved. CDR3 loop: CASSEGSDYGYTF. The DNA is as follows: TGCGCCAGCAGTGAGGGGTCAGACTATGGCTACACCTTC.